Described below is a single TCR beta chain sequence and its context. Its antigen is unknown. This sample stems from a study of monozygotic twins with inflammatory bowel disease. Overall study findings and caveats: Patient-specific immunosuppressive treatments may have made repertoires more variable.

From germline, CDR1 is SGHTA and CDR2 FQGTGA. This CDR3 is built from 13 residues. No DNA is given; TCRdb re-called the 5' RACE reads and lists each CDR3 protein once. Here the sample table reports around 380,000 distinct CDR3 sequences. Sequenced: blood. The clonotype comes from a human donor with ulcerative colitis or Crohn's disease, or a healthy co-twin of an affected twin (not recorded which). The chain links TRBV7-3 to TRBJ1-1. This chain's CDR3 is CASSLSGHGEAFF.